This T cell receptor beta chain was sequenced for a study of blood T cell repertoires in COVID-19. The repertoire was sequenced with immunoSEQ multiplex PCR; TCRdb's copy has only in-frame clones and lacks some. The sample holds around 450,000 clones, about 92% seen once. Study members were between about 18 and 95 years old and lived in over 20 US regions. Donors in Cohort 3 counted as recovered after two negative PCRs, clearance, or symptom resolution. This TCR came from a man younger than 35 who had recovered from COVID-19. The specimen was PBMCs or T cells enriched from blood (not recorded which).

CDR3 sequence (DNA): TGTGCCAGCAGCCCCCCTAGCGGGAGGGCTGATACGCAGTATTTT. Translation: CASSPPSGRADTQYF. The rearrangement links TRBV13 to TRBJ2-3; 12 bases map to TRBD2. The V segment lost 5 bases and the J segment 6 bases; nucleotides outside the gene matches: 6. Per germline, CDR1 PRHDT and CDR2 FYEKMQ (reference sequence). The CDR3 consists of 15 residues.